The 21 T cell receptor beta chains below all came from one sample that was sequenced in a study of T cell responses to AZD1222 COVID-19 vaccine. The method was immunoSEQ multiplex PCR; TCRdb's version includes in-frame clones alone and lacks a portion of them. The table shows roughly 110,000 clones, with just over 90% occurring only once. The material was peripheral blood, obtained 28 days after the second AZD1222 dose. These receptor sequences come from an adult who received the AZD1222 COVID-19 vaccine.

The chain uses TRBV21-1 and TRBJ2-5; TRBD1 was called by the table and not checked on the DNA. TRBV21-1 represents a pseudogene. This CDR3 is built from 17 residues. The CDR3 DNA is TGTGCCAGCAGCAAAGACTACAGGGGGGGACAGCAAGAGACCCAGTACTTC. Its translation: CASSKDYRGGQQETQYF.

CDR3 nucleotide sequence: TGTGCCAGCAGCTTAGTCGCCGGGGAGCTGTTTTTT. Its protein product is CASSLVAGELFF. This sequence joins TRBV11-2 and TRBJ2-2; no definite D call. Germline values: CDR1 SGHAT, CDR2 FQNNGV. The germline V and J ends were trimmed by 1 base and 6 bases, with 3 bases remaining between them. The CDR3 runs 12 residues.

The chain is built from TRBV5-6 and TRBJ1-1; possible D gene TRBD1, 6 bases. Per the germline V gene, CDR1 is SGHDT and CDR2 is YYEEEE. Trimming cost V 6 bases and J 4 bases, with 16 bases left between them. The CDR3 extends over 14 amino acids. In DNA, the CDR3 is TGTGCCAGCAACCCCGGGGGGCGCGGCACTGAAGCTTTCTTT. This codes for CASNPGGRGTEAFF.

The rearrangement links TRBV4-1 to TRBJ2-7, with a weak D call TRBD2 (5 bases). Trimming took off 0 bases at V and 7 bases at J, with 16 bases between the two ends. Germline CDR1 reads MGHRA; CDR2 reads YSYEKL. The CDR3 is 15 residues long. The CDR3, as DNA: TGCGCCAGCAGCCAAGAAAAGCGGATCGTACGTGAGCAGTACTTC. Protein: CASSQEKRIVREQYF.

The V call is TRBV4-1, the J call TRBJ2-7; a possible D gene is TRBD1 (6 bases). This CDR3 region has 15 residues. Germline CDR1 is MGHRA and CDR2 is YSYEKL. V lost 6 bases and J lost 5, with 20 bases in between. The DNA for the CDR3 is TGCGCCAGCAGTCCCAGAAACACAGGGATCCACGAGCAGTACTTC. Protein: CASSPRNTGIHEQYF.

The gene calls are TRBV18 and TRBJ1-4; D is possibly TRBD1 (5 bases). Between the trimmed V and J ends, which lost 6 bases and 7 bases, there was a span of 18 bases. CDR3 length: 15 amino acids. From germline, CDR1 is KGHSH and CDR2 LQKENI. CDR3: CASSRPAGRGEKLFF. The DNA of the CDR3 is TGTGCCAGCTCCCGGCCGGCAGGGAGAGGTGAAAAACTGTTTTTT.

The chain couples TRBV29-1 to TRBJ2-5; perhaps TRBD1 as D (5 bases). V was shortened by 5 bases and J by 5 bases, with 15 bases between the two germline ends. The CDR3 is made up of 13 amino acids. Germline CDR1 and CDR2: SQVTM and ANQGSEA. The CDR3 DNA reads as TGCAGCGTTCAGGGCAGGATGGGGGAGACCCAGTACTTC. Translating gives CSVQGRMGETQYF. The full variable domain, rest sourced from reference TRBV29-1 and TRBJ2-5, is SAVISQKPSRDICQRGTSLTIQCQVDSQVTMMFWYRQQPGQSLTLIATANQGSEATYESGFVIDKFPISRPNLTFSTLTVSNMSPEDSSIYLCSVQGRMGETQYFGPGTRLLVL.

V gene TRBV28 combines with J gene TRBJ2-7; unclear D gene. CDR3 size: 17 residues. Germline V gene data show CDR1 as MDHEN and CDR2 as SYDVKM. The V end was cut by 5 bases, the J end by 0 bases, with 20 bases between. In DNA form, the CDR3 reads TGTGCCAGCAGTCTACCTAGTCGGCGACCGAGCTCCTACGAGCAGTACTTC. Its translation: CASSLPSRRPSSYEQYF.

CDR3 sequence: CASQPHGGATGELFF. The CDR3 DNA sequence: TGTGCCAGTCAGCCCCATGGGGGCGCCACCGGGGAGCTGTTTTTT. The chain carries TRBV19 and TRBJ2-2; tentative D call: TRBD1 (6 bases). CDR1 and CDR2 from the germline V gene are LNHDA and SQIVND (reference sequence). This CDR3 region has 15 residues. V was shortened by 8 bases and J by 4 bases, with 17 bases between the two germline ends.

This chain links TRBV16 with TRBJ1-1; possibly TRBD1 for D (5 bases). CDR1 KGHSY and CDR2 FQNENV come from the germline V gene. V dropped 3 bases and J dropped 3 bases, with 8 bases sitting between them. The CDR3 loop spans 13 amino acids. In DNA form, the CDR3 reads TGTGCCAGCAGCCACCAGGGCGACACTGAAGCTTTCTTT. This encodes CASSHQGDTEAFF.

The chain recombines TRBV4-2 with TRBJ1-4; no definite D call. Per germline, CDR1 LGHNA and CDR2 YNFKEQ. The ends were cut back, 1 base at V and 14 bases at J, with 17 bases in the middle. This CDR3 spans 14 amino acids. CDR3 sequence: CASSQGPEQGTLFF. CDR3 in DNA: TGTGCCAGCAGCCAAGGCCCCGAGCAAGGTACTCTGTTTTTT.

The chain uses TRBV7-6 and TRBJ1-4; 7 positions match TRBD1. V lost 5 bases to trimming and J lost 3 bases; unmatched junction nucleotides: 12. Germline CDR1 SGHVS, CDR2 FNYEAQ. CDR3 length: 17 residues. The CDR3 DNA sequence: TGTGCCAGCAGCCAGGGGGGGGTAGACAGGGCTAATGAAAAACTGTTTTTT. Protein sequence: CASSQGGVDRANEKLFF.

To note about this clone: This CDR3 is also generated by other DNA sequences in the sample. The gene calls are TRBV13 and TRBJ2-7, with 7 bases fitting TRBD1. The CDR3 totals 12 residues. Germline CDR1 reads PRHDT; CDR2 reads FYEKMQ (reference sequence). V was pared by 8 bases and J by 2 bases, with 3 bases of the junction left unmatched. As DNA, the CDR3 is TGTGCCAGCTCGAGGGGGCCCTACGAGCAGTACTTC. Its translation: CASSRGPYEQYF. Full variable domain (remainder filled in from reference TRBV13 and TRBJ2-7): AAGVIQSPRHLIKEKRETATLKCYPIPRHDTVYWYQQGPGQDPQFLISFYEKMQSDKGSIPDRFSAQQFSDYHSELNMSSLELGDSALYFCASSRGPYEQYFGPGTRLTVT.

This sequence joins TRBV14 and TRBJ1-6; D call uncertain. V lost 0 bases to trimming and J lost 2 bases, with 8 bases between them. This CDR3 region has 16 residues. Looked up from germline, CDR1 is SGHDN and CDR2 is FVKESK. CDR3 in amino acids: CASSQDGSPYNSPLHF. The CDR3, as DNA: TGTGCCAGCAGCCAAGATGGCAGCCCCTATAATTCACCCCTCCACTTT.

This clone was seen once. The J gene is TRBJ1-5, the V gene TRBV6-1; no firm D call. Trimming pared 2 bases from V and 7 bases from J, leaving 12 bases between. Germline CDR1 reads MNHNS; CDR2 reads SASEGT. There are 14 residues in the CDR3. CDR3 DNA: TGTGCCAGCAGTGAAACGACCAAAAACCAGCCCCAGCATTTT. Translating it yields CASSETTKNQPQHF.

The chain is built from TRBV10-2 and TRBJ2-1, with TRBD2 identical over 9 bases. V lost 8 bases, J lost 0 bases, and 2 bases stayed unmatched. The CDR3 is made up of 14 amino acids. The germline gives CDR1 WSHSY, CDR2 SAAADI. CDR3 sequence (DNA): TGCGCCAGCCTTAGCGGGAGCTCCTACAATGAGCAGTTCTTC. Protein sequence: CASLSGSSYNEQFF.

The CDR3 region has the DNA TGTGCCAGCTCACCAACTGAACAGAAAGAGACCCAGTACTTC. Translating gives CASSPTEQKETQYF. This chain connects TRBV18 to TRBJ2-5; D gene uncertain. Germline CDR1 is KGHSH and CDR2 is LQKENI. V was clipped by 2 bases and J by 3 bases, with 10 bases between them. CDR3 length equals 14 residues. Complete variable domain (other parts from reference TRBV18 and TRBJ2-5): NAGVMQNPRHLVRRRGQEARLRCSPMKGHSHVYWYRQLPEEGLKFMVYLQKENIIDESGMPKERFSAEFPKEGPSILRIQQVVRGDSAAYFCASSPTEQKETQYFGPGTRLLVL.

The CDR3 DNA reads TGTGCCAGCAGTTTGGGACAGGGACTCGAAGGCTACACCTTC. Translated: CASSLGQGLEGYTF. This sequence joins TRBV27 and TRBJ1-2; 9 nucleotides match TRBD1. Per the germline V gene, CDR1 is MNHEY and CDR2 is SMNVEV (reference sequence). With V trimmed by 3 bases and J by 8 bases, 7 bases remained unmatched. CDR3 length equals 14 residues.

A remark on this clone: This sample also contains other DNA sequences that code for the same CDR3. This chain joins TRBV28 and TRBJ1-5; no clear D. The CDR3 loop spans 14 amino acids. V gave up 5 bases and J gave up 2 bases, with 10 bases separating them. Looked up from germline, CDR1 is MDHEN and CDR2 is SYDVKM. CDR3 nucleotide sequence: TGTGCCAGCAGTCCAGCTGGCGGCAATCAGCCCCAGCATTTT. Translation gives CASSPAGGNQPQHF.

V gene TRBV5-1 combines with J gene TRBJ1-1, with 10 bases that match TRBD1. CDR1 and CDR2 from the germline V gene are SGHRS and YFSETQ. The V and J ends lost 7 bases and 4 bases, in that order; junction bases with no gene match: 7. The CDR3 is 14 amino acids. Written as DNA, the CDR3 is TGCGCCAGCGGGACAGGGGAAAGGGGCACTGAAGCTTTCTTT. As protein: CASGTGERGTEAFF.

This chain connects TRBV19 to TRBJ2-7; D is possibly TRBD1 (6 bases). The V gene lost 3 bases and the J gene lost 3 bases, with 15 bases spanning the gap. This CDR3 has 15 amino acids. CDR1 is LNHDA and CDR2 is SQIVND in the germline V gene (reference sequence). This chain's CDR3 is CASSMNPGDLYEQYF. The CDR3 bases are TGTGCCAGTAGTATGAATCCAGGGGATCTCTACGAGCAGTACTTC.